This note documents a single T cell receptor (beta chain) sequence. The antigen is undetermined. Authors of the study amplified TCR beta CDR3 regions from RNA transcripts. TCR CDR3 regions were first amplified by RT-PCR with HTBI primers. TCRdb re-called the multiplex PCR reads with MiXCR, one entry per CDR3 protein. The sample consists of 200,000 or so distinct CDR3 sequences, about a sixth of them appearing once. Patients showing uncontrolled infection, other autoimmune disease, pregnancy or lactation were ineligible. Fresh peripheral blood, approximately 10 ml, was the source of the PBMCs. The data were taken from a study of T cells in Graves' hyperthyroidism and ophthalmopathy. The wider study: Peripheral blood draws took place at initial diagnosis, ahead of any treatment.

The V end lost 5 bases, the J end lost 8 bases, and 15 bases lay between the germline ends. Germline V gene sequence: CDR1 SEHNR, CDR2 FQNEAQ (reference sequence). The length of the CDR3 is 14 residues. General study results and limits: It was a median roughly six months before onset that the model predicted ophthalmopathy.

The gene calls are TRBV7-9 and TRBJ1-4, with D hard to call. Material: blood. This sequence was found in a woman aged 45-60 years with Graves' hyperthyroidism. The CDR3 sequence is CASSTSQSYEKLFF. In DNA form, the CDR3 reads TGTGCCAGCAGCACTTCACAGTCGTACGAAAAACTGTTTTTT.